Presented here are 25 T cell receptor beta chains from one specimen sequenced in a study of control samples from healthy donors and cancer patients. Only in-frame clones appear in the TCRdb table, and some are missing; sequencing was by immunoSEQ multiplex PCR. The table includes about 140,000 clones, 91% detected once. Material: blood. The source of these receptors is a young man in good health.

J is TRBJ1-1 and V is TRBV19; maybe TRBD1 (5 bases). Germline assignment: CDR1 LNHDA and CDR2 SQIVND (reference sequence). V shed 5 bases and J shed 1 base, with 14 bases lying between them. The CDR3 covers 15 residues. CDR3 loop: CASSAIGTGNTEAFF. The CDR3 nucleotides are TGTGCCAGTAGTGCGATAGGAACAGGGAACACTGAAGCTTTCTTT.

This chain joins TRBV7-9 and TRBJ2-7; D possibly corresponds to TRBD1 (6 bases). Germline loops: CDR1 SEHNR, CDR2 FQNEAQ (reference sequence). The CDR3 totals 15 residues. Trimming left V 2 bases short and J 2 bases short, with 13 bases between. The CDR3 nucleotides are TGTGCCAGCAGCTTATCTGGACAGAATCCCTACGAGCAGTACTTC. Protein: CASSLSGQNPYEQYF.

The chain carries TRBV4-3 and TRBJ1-1; unclear D gene. The CDR3 extends over 14 amino acids. V lost 4 bases, J lost 4 bases, and 13 bases lay in between. The germline V gene has CDR1 LGHNA and CDR2 YSLEER. CDR3 DNA sequence: TGCGCCAGCAGCCCCCCCGGTAGGGTCACTGAAGCTTTCTTT. Amino acid sequence: CASSPPGRVTEAFF.

The rearrangement links TRBV11-3 to TRBJ1-1, with unresolved D. This CDR3 region has 13 residues. V was trimmed by 2 bases and J by 0 bases, leaving 4 bases between them. Germline CDR1 SGHNT, CDR2 YENEEA. The CDR3 DNA reads as TGTGCCAGCAGCTTAAACCTGAACACTGAAGCTTTCTTT. Its translation is CASSLNLNTEAFF. The whole variable domain, remainder taken from reference TRBV11-3 and TRBJ1-1, is EAGVVQSPRYKIIEKKQPVAFWCNPISGHNTLYWYLQNLGQGPELLIRYENEEAVDDSQLPKDRFSAERLKGVDSTLKIQPAELGDSAVYLCASSLNLNTEAFFGQGTRLTVV.

The chain uses TRBV7-3 and TRBJ1-2, with a weak D call TRBD1 (5 bases). The CDR3 covers 13 residues. Trimming cost V 0 bases and J 5 bases, with 7 bases left between them. Germline V gene data show CDR1 as SGHTA and CDR2 as FQGTGA. CDR3 sequence reads: CASSLTEGYGYTF. The CDR3 DNA follows: TGTGCCAGCAGCTTAACAGAGGGGTATGGCTACACCTTC.

The V call is TRBV7-2, the J call TRBJ2-3, with a possible D match to TRBD2 (5 bases). V was shortened by 4 bases and J by 0 bases, with 8 bases between the two germline ends. Germline lookup yields CDR1 SGHTA and CDR2 FQGNSA. The CDR3 runs 14 residues. CDR3 in DNA: TGTGCCAGCAGCTCGTTAGCGAGCACAGATACGCAGTATTTT. The encoded protein is CASSSLASTDTQYF.

The chain combines TRBV9 with TRBJ2-7; 7 bases agree with TRBD2. Per germline, CDR1 SGDLS and CDR2 YYNGEE. With V trimmed by 3 bases and J by 2 bases, 11 bases remained unmatched. There are 16 residues in the CDR3. In DNA form, the CDR3 reads TGTGCCAGCAGCGCGCCGGGTCCGGGGGGAACCTACGAGCAGTACTTC. It codes for CASSAPGPGGTYEQYF.

This clone was seen only a few times. This chain joins TRBV29-1 and TRBJ2-1; D perhaps matches TRBD1 (6 bases). Germline V gives CDR1 SQVTM, CDR2 ANQGSEA. The CDR3 covers 13 residues. The V end was cut by 6 bases, the J end by 5 bases, with 14 bases between. DNA for the CDR3: TGCAGCGTGTCCCGGGACATAAACAATGAGCAGTTCTTC. It yields the protein CSVSRDINNEQFF.

The rearrangement links TRBV6-5 to TRBJ1-3; 10 positions match TRBD1. Losses at the gene ends were 8 bases for V and 4 bases for J; bases not matched to a gene: 5. This CDR3 comprises 14 residues. The germline CDR1 and CDR2 sequences are MNHEY and SVGAGI. The CDR3, as DNA: TGTGCCAGCTCCGGGACAGGGGACGGAAACACCATATATTTT. As protein: CASSGTGDGNTIYF.

This clone has ten or more counts. The rearrangement joins TRBV18 to TRBJ1-2; D is ambiguous. In germline, CDR1 is KGHSH, CDR2 LQKENI. V shed 6 bases and J shed 2 bases, with 13 bases lying between them. The CDR3 consists of 14 residues. CDR3 residues: CASSSDGPNYGYTF. In DNA, the CDR3 is TGTGCCAGCTCGTCAGACGGTCCCAACTATGGCTACACCTTC. Variable domain in full (rest from reference TRBV18 and TRBJ1-2): NAGVMQNPRHLVRRRGQEARLRCSPMKGHSHVYWYRQLPEEGLKFMVYLQKENIIDESGMPKERFSAEFPKEGPSILRIQQVVRGDSAAYFCASSSDGPNYGYTFGSGTRLTVV.

The chain joins TRBV12-5 to TRBJ1-1; D uncertain. Germline V gene data show CDR1 as LGHNT and CDR2 as FRNRAP. Trimming cost V 7 bases and J 1 base, with 4 bases left between them. The CDR3 is 11 amino acids. CDR3 in amino acids: CASAQNTEAFF. CDR3 sequence (DNA): TGTGCTAGTGCCCAGAACACTGAAGCTTTCTTT.

The CDR3 region is CASSFYTGGENIQYF. The CDR3 nucleotides are TGTGCCAGCAGCTTTTATACAGGGGGCGAAAACATTCAGTACTTC. The chain links TRBV11-2 to TRBJ2-4; 9 bases are a match to TRBD1. The CDR3 runs 15 residues. The germline V gene encodes CDR1 SGHAT and CDR2 FQNNGV. J was trimmed by 5 bases and V by 3 bases; bases with no gene match: 5.

The chain carries TRBV5-1 and TRBJ1-3; D unresolved. The ends were cut back, 4 bases at V and 3 bases at J, with 20 bases in the middle. The CDR3 covers 17 residues. Germline-derived CDR1 and CDR2 are SGHRS and YFSETQ. The CDR3 nucleotides read TGCGCCAGCAGCCCCACGCCGGGCAGGTCGGGTGGAAACACCATATATTTT. Protein product: CASSPTPGRSGGNTIYF.

V is TRBV27 and J is TRBJ2-6; possibly TRBD1 or TRBD2 for D (5 bases each). V lost 3 bases to trimming and J lost 0 bases, with 9 bases between them. Germline-derived CDR1 and CDR2 are MNHEY and SMNVEV (reference sequence). This CDR3 comprises 16 residues. CDR3 protein: CASSFGGSSGANVLTF. CDR3 nucleotide sequence: TGTGCCAGCAGTTTTGGGGGTAGCTCTGGGGCCAACGTCCTGACTTTC.

The chain carries TRBV19 and TRBJ1-5; weak D call: TRBD1 (6 bases). The ends were cut back, 2 bases at V and 7 bases at J, with 18 bases in the middle. The germline V gene encodes CDR1 LNHDA and CDR2 SQIVND (reference sequence). This CDR3 is 16 amino acids long. CDR3 protein: CASSIRGGESLQPQHF. The DNA of the CDR3 is TGTGCCAGTAGTATACGGGGGGGCGAATCCCTCCAGCCCCAGCATTTT.

The genes are TRBV6-6 and TRBJ1-4; the match to TRBD1 covers 8 bases. J lost 5 bases, V lost 6 bases, and 11 bases had no gene match. CDR1 is MNHNY and CDR2 is SVGAGI in the germline V gene (reference sequence). This CDR3 spans 16 amino acids. The CDR3 DNA is TGTGCCAGCAGACAACCCGGACAGGGAAGGAATGAAAAACTGTTTTTT. Amino acid sequence: CASRQPGQGRNEKLFF.

V gene TRBV5-1 combines with J gene TRBJ1-2; a weak D match, TRBD1 (5 bases). The CDR3 runs 15 residues. Trimming cost V 0 bases and J 4 bases, with 13 bases left between them. CDR1 is SGHRS, CDR2 YFSETQ, per germline. CDR3 loop: CASSLGQPDPYGYTF. The DNA for the CDR3 is TGCGCCAGCAGCTTGGGACAGCCCGACCCCTATGGCTACACCTTC.

This rearrangement joins TRBV7-3 to TRBJ1-1; D may be TRBD1 (6 bases). The CDR3 spans 14 residues. The V end was cut by 5 bases, the J end by 0 bases, with 10 bases between. Germline V lookup: CDR1 SGHTA, CDR2 FQGTGA. CDR3 loop: CASSPTGLNTEAFF. CDR3 in DNA: TGTGCCAGCAGCCCGACAGGCCTGAACACTGAAGCTTTCTTT.

The chain couples TRBV27 to TRBJ2-7, with 11 bases that match TRBD1. CDR1 MNHEY and CDR2 SMNVEV come from the germline V gene (reference sequence). V lost 5 bases and J lost 2; bases outside the gene matches: 5. The CDR3 has 15 residues. The CDR3 bases are TGTGCCAGCAGTCAACCGGGACAGGGGGCCTACGAGCAGTACTTC. Protein: CASSQPGQGAYEQYF.

The V and J genes are TRBV3-1 (or the pseudogene TRBV3-2) and TRBJ1-2; D is unclear. V gave up 1 base and J gave up 7 bases, with 10 bases separating them. Germline CDR1 is LGHDT and CDR2 is YNNKEL (reference sequence). The CDR3 has 13 amino acids. CDR3 nucleotides: TGTGCCAGCAGCCAAGTGGTTTTCGGTGGCTACACCTTC. Protein product: CASSQVVFGGYTF.

The chain employs TRBV4-1 and TRBJ1-4, with a weak D call TRBD1 (5 bases). Germline V gives CDR1 MGHRA, CDR2 YSYEKL. V lost 1 base to trimming and J lost 7 bases, with 7 bases between them. The CDR3 loop spans 13 amino acids. CDR3 loop: CASSQGGGEKLFF. CDR3 nucleotide sequence: TGCGCCAGCAGCCAAGGGGGGGGTGAAAAACTGTTTTTT.

The rearrangement links TRBV7-2 to TRBJ1-2; tentatively, D is TRBD1 (6 bases). Germline loops: CDR1 SGHTA, CDR2 FQGNSA. V gave up 4 bases and J gave up 8 bases, with 14 bases separating them. The CDR3 has 13 residues. The CDR3 reads CASSSGQRRGYTF. In DNA, the CDR3 is TGTGCCAGCAGCTCCGGACAGCGTCGGGGCTACACCTTC.

This clone was counted once. The genes are TRBV5-1 and TRBJ2-2; possibly TRBD1 or TRBD2 for D (5 bases each). V lost 0 bases and J lost 3, with 12 bases in between. Germline V gene lookup returns CDR1 SGHRS and CDR2 YFSETQ. The CDR3 is 16 amino acids. CDR3 sequence: CASSLEPGADTGELFF. The CDR3 coding sequence is TGCGCCAGCAGCTTGGAACCCGGGGCGGACACCGGGGAGCTGTTTTTT.

For the CDR3, the DNA is TGTGCCAGCAGCTTGACAGGGGAACCTAAAGGCTACACCTTC. Amino acid sequence: CASSLTGEPKGYTF. The chain recombines TRBV7-6 with TRBJ1-2; 8 positions agree with TRBD1. Per the germline V gene, CDR1 is SGHVS and CDR2 is FNYEAQ. The V and J ends lost 3 bases and 8 bases, in that order; junction bases with no gene match: 8. The CDR3 has 14 residues.

This chain joins TRBV7-9 and TRBJ2-2; D is ambiguous. The CDR3 has 14 amino acids. The V and J ends lost 2 bases and 4 bases respectively, with 8 bases between them. The V gene's germline CDR1 is SEHNR and CDR2 FQNEAQ (reference sequence). The CDR3 DNA sequence: TGTGCCAGCAGCTTAAAACTACTCACCGGGGAGCTGTTTTTT. Its translation is CASSLKLLTGELFF.